The 3 T cell receptor beta chains below come from one sample, sequenced in a study of blood T cell repertoires in COVID-19. Profiled with immunoSEQ multiplex PCR; TCRdb holds only in-frame clones, not every one. The sample yields about 260,000 clones, 85% to 90% seen once. The sequencing input was peripheral blood. The receptors were gathered from a woman aged 40-49 years with acute or convalescent COVID-19.

The genes are TRBV7-9 and TRBJ2-2; 10 bases agree with TRBD1. Losses at the gene ends were 5 bases for V and 4 bases for J; bases not matched to a gene: 1. CDR1 is SEHNR, CDR2 FQNEAQ, per germline (reference sequence). The length of the CDR3 is 14 residues. CDR3 in amino acids: CASSGQGGTGELFF. The DNA for the CDR3 is TGTGCCAGCAGCGGACAGGGGGGCACCGGGGAGCTGTTTTTT.

The chain links TRBV6-6 to TRBJ1-4, with a weak D call TRBD1 (5 bases). Germline assignment: CDR1 MNHNY and CDR2 SVGAGI (reference sequence). The CDR3 has 17 amino acids. V gave up 5 bases and J gave up 4 bases, with 20 bases separating them. CDR3 nucleotide sequence: TGTGCCAGCAGTCCTGCAAGGGGCCACGTAATTAATGAAAAACTGTTTTTT. This codes for CASSPARGHVINEKLFF.

This rearrangement joins TRBV6-6 to TRBJ1-1, with 8 bases that match TRBD1. The CDR3 extends over 16 amino acids. Germline loops: CDR1 MNHNY, CDR2 SVGAGI (reference sequence). Unmatched junction bases numbered 8, after V lost 5 bases and J lost 0 bases. CDR3 sequence (DNA): TGTGCCAGCAGTCGGGACAGGCCCCAGGTGAACACTGAAGCTTTCTTT. It codes for CASSRDRPQVNTEAFF.